This T cell receptor (beta chain) comes out of a study of blood T cell repertoires in COVID-19. Original analysis: Amplified reference gene primers provided the basis for estimating nucleated cell counts. Sequencing used immunoSEQ multiplex PCR; TCRdb keeps in-frame clones, though not all of them. Clone size and the V and J calls come from that table; the DNA yielded D and trimming. This sample has fewer than 500,000 clones, with approximately 87% found just once. Between the trimmed V and J ends, which lost 1 base and 5 bases, there was a span of 8 bases. The CDR3 runs to 13 residues. Germline V CDR1 and CDR2: SEHNR, FQNEAQ (reference sequence).

The receptor was isolated from a woman in her 30s with acute COVID-19. The material sequenced was PBMCs or T cells enriched from blood (not recorded which). The chain recombines TRBV7-9 with TRBJ1-2, with D hard to call. As DNA, the CDR3 is TGTGCCAGCAGCTTAGAACCCGGGTATGGCTACACCTTC. This translates into CASSLEPGYGYTF.